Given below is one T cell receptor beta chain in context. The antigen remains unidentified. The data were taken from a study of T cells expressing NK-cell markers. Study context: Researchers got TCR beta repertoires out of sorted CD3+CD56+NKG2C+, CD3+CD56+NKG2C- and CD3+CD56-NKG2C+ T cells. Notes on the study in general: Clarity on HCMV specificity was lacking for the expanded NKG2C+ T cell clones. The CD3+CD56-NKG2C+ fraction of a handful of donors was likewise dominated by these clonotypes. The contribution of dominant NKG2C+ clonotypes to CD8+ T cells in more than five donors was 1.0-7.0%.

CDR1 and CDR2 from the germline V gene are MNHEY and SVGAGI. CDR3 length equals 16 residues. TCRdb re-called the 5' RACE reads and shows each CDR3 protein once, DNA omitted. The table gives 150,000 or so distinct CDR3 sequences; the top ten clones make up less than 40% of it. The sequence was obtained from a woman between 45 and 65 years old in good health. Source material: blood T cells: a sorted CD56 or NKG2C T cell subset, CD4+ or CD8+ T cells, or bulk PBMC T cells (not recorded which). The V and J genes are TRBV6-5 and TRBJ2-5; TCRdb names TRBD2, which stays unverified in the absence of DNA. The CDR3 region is CASSYSTSGRGETQYF.